What follows are 22 T cell receptor beta chains derived from one specimen sequenced in a study of T cell responses to AZD1222 COVID-19 vaccine. Generated by immunoSEQ multiplex PCR, the TCRdb table keeps only in-frame clones and is missing some. The sample holds roughly 95,000 clones; more than 75% are singletons and the top ten take less than 3.5%. The sequencing used peripheral blood, collected on day 0 of AZD1222 vaccination. These receptors originate from an adult in good health.

This chain joins TRBV6-1 and TRBJ2-2, with D perhaps matching TRBD1 (5 bases). The germline V gene has CDR1 MNHNS and CDR2 SASEGT. This CDR3 spans 17 amino acids. The ends were cut back, 3 bases at V and 6 bases at J, with 20 bases in the middle. DNA for the CDR3: TGTGCCAGCAGTGAGGACCGCCAGGGAACCTTCTCCGGGGAGCTGTTTTTT. The encoded protein is CASSEDRQGTFSGELFF.

The chain couples TRBV4-3 to TRBJ1-1; TRBD1 matches at 7 bases. This CDR3 spans 17 amino acids. Germline V lookup: CDR1 LGHNA, CDR2 YSLEER. The junction had 10 bases not matched to a gene; V was cut back by 3 bases and J by 0 bases. DNA of the CDR3: TGCGCCAGCAGCCAGTATTTCTCCGGGACAGTGAACACTGAAGCTTTCTTT. Its protein is CASSQYFSGTVNTEAFF.

The chain combines TRBV2 with TRBJ2-6; D is tentatively TRBD1 or TRBD2 (7 bases each). Germline V gives CDR1 SNHLY, CDR2 FYNNEI. This CDR3 comprises 17 residues. V lost 6 bases, J lost 2 bases, and 17 bases lay in between. CDR3 DNA sequence: TGTGCCAGCAGCCATGGGGAGGGGGCTACTGGGGCCAACGTCCTGACTTTC. Its protein is CASSHGEGATGANVLTF.

The rearrangement joins TRBV9 to TRBJ2-5; 7 bases fit TRBD1. This CDR3 is 17 amino acids long. The trim removed 0 bases at V and 5 bases at J, leaving 13 bases unmatched. CDR1 and CDR2 (germline): SGDLS, YYNGEE. The CDR3 region is CASSVAGFGTVRETQYF. The CDR3 coding sequence is TGTGCCAGCAGCGTAGCGGGATTCGGGACAGTTAGGGAGACCCAGTACTTC.

The rearrangement uses TRBV7-2 and TRBJ1-1; a weak D match, TRBD1 (6 bases). Trimming removed 2 bases from V and 1 base from J, with 11 bases in between. This CDR3 is 15 amino acids long. Germline lookup yields CDR1 SGHTA and CDR2 FQGNSA. As DNA, the CDR3 is TGTGCCAGCAGCTTAATGGGGGGCGCGAACACTGAAGCTTTCTTT. It is translated as CASSLMGGANTEAFF.

The chain couples TRBV29-1 to TRBJ1-1; 8 bases are shared with TRBD1. CDR1 is SQVTM, CDR2 ANQGSEA, per germline. The CDR3 has 12 amino acids. The ends lost 7 bases at V and 6 bases at J; junction bases unmatched: 7. CDR3 protein: CSALTGGPEAFF. The CDR3 nucleotides are TGCAGCGCGCTCACAGGGGGTCCTGAAGCTTTCTTT.

The chain employs TRBV28 and TRBJ1-5; 7 bases agree with TRBD1. Germline assignment: CDR1 MDHEN and CDR2 SYDVKM. The CDR3 spans 16 residues. Losses at the gene ends were 6 bases for V and 1 base for J; bases not matched to a gene: 9. CDR3: CASSSRQGMSNQPQHF. CDR3 DNA sequence: TGTGCCAGCAGCTCCCGACAGGGCATGAGCAATCAGCCCCAGCATTTT. Complete variable domain (other parts from reference TRBV28 and TRBJ1-5): DVKVTQSSRYLVKRTGEKVFLECVQDMDHENMFWYRQDPGLGLRLIYFSYDVKMKEKGDIPEGYSVSREKKERFSLILESASTNQTSMYLCASSSRQGMSNQPQHFGDGTRLSIL.

This clone came up once. In nucleotides, the CDR3 is TGTGCCATCAGTGAGTCAGGGACAGGGTCCGGCTACACCTTC. This gives the protein CAISESGTGSGYTF. The rearrangement links TRBV10-3 to TRBJ1-2; TRBD1 agrees at 9 bases. CDR1 is ENHRY and CDR2 is SYGVKD in the germline V gene. J lost 8 bases, V lost 0 bases, and 4 bases had no gene match. This CDR3 has 14 residues.

The chain joins TRBV7-8 to TRBJ2-1; 12 nucleotides line up with TRBD2. The CDR3 contains 16 residues. Trimming cost V 2 bases and J 9 bases; bases outside gene matches: 8. Looked up from germline, CDR1 is SGHVS and CDR2 is FQNEAQ. Here the CDR3 DNA reads TGTGCCAGCAGCTTAATGGCACTAGCGGGAGGAGGTGAGCAGTTCTTC. It is translated as CASSLMALAGGGEQFF.

The rearrangement links TRBV28 to TRBJ1-6, with TRBD1 as a possible D gene (6 bases). The V and J ends lost 6 bases and 10 bases respectively, with 16 bases between them. This CDR3 spans 14 amino acids. CDR1 MDHEN and CDR2 SYDVKM come from the germline V gene. In DNA, the CDR3 is TGTGCCAGCAGCCCGAGGGGGTTTAACTCACCCCTCCACTTT. Amino acids: CASSPRGFNSPLHF.

V is TRBV7-3 and J is TRBJ2-3; 7 positions agree with TRBD2. Germline trimming cut 2 bases from V and 3 bases from J; bases unmatched to any gene: 2. This CDR3 contains 14 residues. The germline V gene encodes CDR1 SGHTA and CDR2 FQGTGA. The CDR3: CASSLLGGTDTQYF. CDR3 coding DNA: TGTGCCAGCAGCTTACTGGGAGGGACAGATACGCAGTATTTT.

The chain carries TRBV4-3 and TRBJ2-1; 10 nucleotides match TRBD2. The germline gives CDR1 LGHNA, CDR2 YSLEER. This CDR3 has 16 residues. V trimming: 3 bases; J trimming: 7 bases; junction bases outside the gene matches: 9. CDR3 coding DNA: TGCGCCAGCAGCCAGAACCTAGCGGGAGTGCGGAATGAGCAGTTCTTC. Its protein is CASSQNLAGVRNEQFF.

CDR3 coding DNA: TGCGCCAGCAGCCAAGATCTCGACAGAAGGGATGACACTGAAGCTTTCTTT. Its translation: CASSQDLDRRDDTEAFF. The chain uses TRBV4-3 and TRBJ1-1; perhaps TRBD1 as D (5 bases). Trimming took off 0 bases at V and 3 bases at J, with 17 bases between the two ends. Germline CDR1 LGHNA, CDR2 YSLEER. The CDR3 contains 17 residues.

The genes are TRBV14 and TRBJ2-1, with TRBD2 identical over 7 bases. Germline trimming cut 0 bases from V and 9 bases from J; bases unmatched to any gene: 8. The germline V gene has CDR1 SGHDN and CDR2 FVKESK. The CDR3 totals 15 residues. The CDR3 region is CASSQDRVGGGEQFF. CDR3 sequence (DNA): TGTGCCAGCAGCCAAGATCGGGTCGGCGGGGGTGAGCAGTTCTTC. Looking up the rest from reference TRBV14 and TRBJ2-1 gives the full variable domain: EAGVTQFPSHSVIEKGQTVTLRCDPISGHDNLYWYRRVMGKEIKFLLHFVKESKQDESGMPNNRFLAERTGGTYSTLKVQPAELEDSGVYFCASSQDRVGGGEQFFGPGTRLTVL.

J is TRBJ1-1 and V is TRBV30; D is possibly TRBD1 (5 bases). From germline, CDR1 is GTSNPN and CDR2 SVGIG (reference sequence). The V gene lost 0 bases and the J gene lost 5 bases, with 13 bases spanning the gap. This CDR3 is built from 14 residues. CDR3: CAWSVLGVNTEAFF. The CDR3 region has the DNA TGTGCCTGGAGTGTTTTAGGGGTTAATACTGAAGCTTTCTTT. The full variable domain, completed using reference TRBV30 and TRBJ1-1, is SQTIHQWPATLVQPVGSPLSLECTVEGTSNPNLYWYRQAAGRGLQLLFYSVGIGQISSEVPQNLSASRPQDRQFILSSKKLLLSDSGFYLCAWSVLGVNTEAFFGQGTRLTVV.

The J gene is TRBJ2-7, the V gene TRBV7-9; 7 nucleotides agree with TRBD2. CDR1 is SEHNR, CDR2 FQNEAQ, per germline (reference sequence). This CDR3 has 14 amino acids. The junction had 8 bases not matched to a gene; V was cut back by 5 bases and J by 4 bases. DNA for the CDR3: TGTGCCAGCAGCCTGGCGGGAGACCCTTACGAGCAGTACTTC. Translated: CASSLAGDPYEQYF.

The rearrangement links TRBV18 to TRBJ1-5, with 10 bases aligning to TRBD1. The CDR3 runs to 12 residues. V lost 8 bases, J lost 7 bases, and 2 bases stayed unmatched. Germline V lookup: CDR1 KGHSH, CDR2 LQKENI. CDR3 sequence (DNA): TGTGCCAGCGCGACAGGGGGCCAGCCCCAGCATTTT. It translates to CASATGGQPQHF.

The chain joins TRBV6-5 to TRBJ1-6; D ambiguous. This CDR3 contains 13 residues. With 1 base removed from V and 10 bases from J, the gap between germline ends came to 8 bases. Germline V gene lookup returns CDR1 MNHEY and CDR2 SVGAGI. The CDR3 loop is CASSYLGGSPLHF. In nucleotides, the CDR3 is TGTGCCAGCAGTTACTTGGGTGGATCACCCCTCCACTTT.

The DNA for the CDR3 is TGTGCCGCGGGGGGGGCTGGGGGCACTGAAGCTTTCTTT. Protein product: CAAGGAGGTEAFF. This chain uses TRBV12-3 or TRBV12-4 with TRBJ1-1; TRBD1 might be the D (6 bases). V lost 11 bases and J lost 4, with 17 bases in between. The CDR3 contains 13 residues.

Many counts were recorded for this clone. The chain combines TRBV4-2 with TRBJ2-6; TRBD1 is a possible D gene (6 bases). The CDR3 contains 17 residues. Germline CDR1 LGHNA, CDR2 YNFKEQ. Trimming cost V 0 bases and J 2 bases, with 11 bases left between them. For the CDR3, the DNA is TGTGCCAGCAGCCAAGAGGACCCAGGGGCTGGGGCCAACGTCCTGACTTTC. Encoded protein: CASSQEDPGAGANVLTF.

This chain connects TRBV5-1 to TRBJ1-1; no firm D call. Germline V lookup: CDR1 SGHRS, CDR2 YFSETQ. The CDR3 has 13 residues. The V end was cut by 7 bases, the J end by 1 base, with 11 bases between. The CDR3 DNA reads TGCGCCAGCCAATACGGAGGGAACACTGAAGCTTTCTTT. Protein product: CASQYGGNTEAFF.

In this sample, this clone turned up a few times. The chain couples TRBV3-1 (or the pseudogene TRBV3-2) to TRBJ2-7; TRBD1 is a possible D gene (6 bases). The V gene's germline CDR1 is LGHDT and CDR2 YNNKEL (reference sequence). Trimming took off 4 bases at V and 1 base at J, with 11 bases between the two ends. This CDR3 has 14 amino acids. This chain's CDR3 is CASSPTGLSYEQYF. The CDR3, as DNA: TGTGCCAGCAGCCCGACAGGCTTGTCCTACGAGCAGTACTTC.